What follows are 28 T cell receptor beta chains derived from one specimen sequenced in a study of Ad26.COV2.S vaccination and SARS-CoV-2 variants. The repertoire was sequenced with immunoSEQ multiplex PCR; TCRdb's copy has only in-frame clones and lacks some. Among about 220,000 clones listed, over 75% were seen once. Treatment of the sample: roughly 20 received Ad26.COV2.S at low or high dose, single or two shots; 5 received placebo; per-sample allocation not given. Sampling occurred on day 63 after the first vaccine or placebo injection. The starting material was peripheral blood, obtained in a trial of Ad26.COV2.S vaccine versus placebo. All receptors derive from a person between 18 and 65 years old who received the Ad26.COV2.S COVID-19 vaccine or a placebo.

The rearrangement uses TRBV28 and TRBJ2-5; D is possibly TRBD1 (5 bases). The V end lost 4 bases, the J end lost 0 bases, and 9 bases lay between the germline ends. The CDR3 runs to 14 residues. The germline V gene encodes CDR1 MDHEN and CDR2 SYDVKM. The CDR3 loop reads CASSWGRNQETQYF. The CDR3 DNA reads as TGTGCCAGCAGTTGGGGCCGAAACCAAGAGACCCAGTACTTC.

This chain joins TRBV14 and TRBJ2-7; 7 bases align to TRBD1. The CDR3 extends over 15 amino acids. The junction had 7 bases not matched to a gene; V was cut back by 3 bases and J by 2 bases. Germline CDR1 SGHDN, CDR2 FVKESK. The DNA of the CDR3 is TGTGCCAGCAGCCAGAGGGACAGTTGGACCTACGAGCAGTACTTC. Its protein product is CASSQRDSWTYEQYF.

This sequence joins TRBV19 and TRBJ1-1; D call uncertain. This CDR3 has 12 residues. The V gene's germline CDR1 is LNHDA and CDR2 SQIVND (reference sequence). Trimming pared 10 bases from V and 5 bases from J, leaving 14 bases between. The CDR3 region is CATSIRKTEAFF. In DNA form, the CDR3 reads TGTGCCACCAGTATTAGAAAGACTGAAGCTTTCTTT.

The V and J genes are TRBV6-1 and TRBJ2-3; no clear D gene. The CDR3 sequence is 15 residues long. V was clipped by 2 bases and J by 4 bases, with 13 bases between them. Germline CDR1 and CDR2: MNHNS and SASEGT. The CDR3 is CASSEPGDSSDTQYF. The CDR3 DNA follows: TGTGCCAGCAGTGAACCTGGAGACTCCTCAGATACGCAGTATTTT.

This clone was observed a handful of times. J is TRBJ1-5 and V is TRBV19, with unresolved D. The CDR3 has 14 amino acids. Germline V gives CDR1 LNHDA, CDR2 SQIVND (reference sequence). Trimming cost V 7 bases and J 3 bases, with 13 bases left between them. The CDR3 DNA sequence: TGTGCCAGTACCGTTGGAAGAATCAATCAGCCCCAGCATTTT. This sequence encodes CASTVGRINQPQHF.

The chain couples TRBV28 to TRBJ1-1, with D possibly being TRBD1 (5 bases). The germline V and J ends were trimmed by 8 bases and 2 bases, with 9 bases remaining between them. Germline V gene data show CDR1 as MDHEN and CDR2 as SYDVKM. CDR3 length equals 12 residues. The CDR3 protein is CASAQVNTEAFF. For the CDR3, the DNA is TGTGCCAGCGCACAGGTAAACACTGAAGCTTTCTTT.

The chain recombines TRBV11-2 with TRBJ2-1; maybe TRBD2 (5 bases). The germline gives CDR1 SGHAT, CDR2 FQNNGV. V gave up 1 base and J gave up 0 bases, with 7 bases separating them. The CDR3 loop spans 15 amino acids. CDR3 sequence: CASSLAGSSYNEQFF. The CDR3 nucleotides are TGTGCCAGCAGCTTAGCGGGGTCCTCCTACAATGAGCAGTTCTTC. Full variable domain (remainder filled in from reference TRBV11-2 and TRBJ2-1): EAGVAQSPRYKIIEKRQSVAFWCNPISGHATLYWYQQILGQGPKLLIQFQNNGVVDDSQLPKDRFSAERLKGVDSTLKIQPAKLEDSAVYLCASSLAGSSYNEQFFGPGTRLTVL.

The chain employs TRBV7-2 and TRBJ1-4; unclear D gene. CDR3 size: 13 residues. CDR1 is SGHTA, CDR2 FQGNSA, per germline. With 4 bases removed from V and 8 bases from J, the gap between germline ends came to 11 bases. CDR3 coding DNA: TGTGCCAGCAGCTCGGGGATTGCGGAAAAACTGTTTTTT. Protein sequence: CASSSGIAEKLFF.

The rearrangement joins TRBV28 to TRBJ2-7; D may be TRBD2 (6 bases). The CDR3 totals 14 residues. The ends were cut back, 4 bases at V and 0 bases at J, with 10 bases in the middle. Germline V gives CDR1 MDHEN, CDR2 SYDVKM. The CDR3 loop reads CASSSFGSSYEQYF. The CDR3 DNA follows: TGTGCCAGCAGTTCATTCGGGAGCTCCTACGAGCAGTACTTC.

The CDR3 DNA sequence: TGTGCCATCAGCGGACTAGCCCCCAATGAGCAGTTCTTC. Translated: CAISGLAPNEQFF. This chain links TRBV10-3 with TRBJ2-1; TRBD2 aligns across 8 bases. CDR1 is ENHRY and CDR2 is SYGVKD in the germline V gene. Trimming at V came to 6 bases and at J to 6 bases, leaving 4 bases not matched to a gene. This CDR3 contains 13 residues.

The V and J genes are TRBV7-9 and TRBJ2-3; 15 nucleotides line up with TRBD2. Germline loops: CDR1 SEHNR, CDR2 FQNEAQ (reference sequence). The CDR3 is made up of 19 amino acids. Trimming removed 4 bases from V and 4 bases from J; junction bases left unmatched: 12. The CDR3 nucleotides read TGTGCCAGCAGCTCCGGGACTAGCGGGGGGTTTTTTAGGTCAGATACGCAGTATTTT. Translation: CASSSGTSGGFFRSDTQYF.

V usage is TRBV6-2 or TRBV6-3 and J usage is TRBJ2-3; TRBD1 might be the D (6 bases). The CDR3 is made up of 17 amino acids. The germline V gene has CDR1 MNHEY and CDR2 SVGEGT. V lost 2 bases, J lost 4 bases, and 19 bases lay in between. Here the CDR3 DNA reads TGTGCCAGCAGTTACGGTCACGGACAGAGGGTAGCAGATACGCAGTATTTT. Translation gives CASSYGHGQRVADTQYF.

J is TRBJ2-5 and V is TRBV7-2, with unresolved D. Looked up from germline, CDR1 is SGHTA and CDR2 is FQGNSA. V gave up 5 bases and J gave up 0 bases, with 7 bases separating them. The CDR3 runs 13 residues. The CDR3 region is CASSPRHQETQYF. CDR3 DNA sequence: TGTGCCAGCAGCCCCCGCCACCAAGAGACCCAGTACTTC. The variable domain in full, with the rest retrieved from reference TRBV7-2 and TRBJ2-5, is GAGVSQSPSNKVTEKGKDVELRCDPISGHTALYWYRQSLGQGLEFLIYFQGNSAPDKSGLPSDRFSAERTGGSVSTLTIQRTQQEDSAVYLCASSPRHQETQYFGPGTRLLVL.

The count of this clone is one. V gene TRBV6-5 combines with J gene TRBJ2-7, with D tentatively TRBD1 (5 bases). V lost 0 bases and J lost 6, with 12 bases in between. This CDR3 contains 14 residues. In germline, CDR1 is MNHEY, CDR2 SVGAGI. This CDR3 reads CASSYSGASSEQYF. The DNA of the CDR3 is TGTGCCAGCAGTTACTCAGGGGCTTCGAGCGAGCAGTACTTC.

The chain carries TRBV28 and TRBJ2-2; TRBD2 agrees at 9 bases. CDR1 is MDHEN and CDR2 is SYDVKM in the germline V gene. The CDR3 extends over 15 amino acids. V shed 2 bases, J shed 3 bases, and the junction held 1 base outside the gene matches. CDR3 amino acids: CASSLGGRDTGELFF. The CDR3 region has the DNA TGTGCCAGCAGTTTAGGCGGGAGGGACACCGGGGAGCTGTTTTTT.

This clone showed up just once. This chain joins TRBV6-5 and TRBJ2-1; D is possibly TRBD1 (7 bases). The length of the CDR3 is 13 residues. V shed 7 bases and J shed 9 bases, with 16 bases lying between them. Germline values: CDR1 MNHEY, CDR2 SVGAGI. This CDR3 is CASTQQQGGEQFF. The CDR3 nucleotides are TGTGCCAGCACCCAACAGCAGGGGGGTGAGCAGTTCTTC.

J is TRBJ2-7 and V is TRBV15; tentatively, D is TRBD1 (5 bases). With 0 bases removed from V and 2 bases from J, the gap between germline ends came to 11 bases. Germline V lookup: CDR1 LNHNV, CDR2 YYDKDF (reference sequence). CDR3 size: 15 residues. CDR3 nucleotides: TGTGCCACCAGCAGAGATTCGACAGTTACCTACGAGCAGTACTTC. It codes for CATSRDSTVTYEQYF.

This rearrangement joins TRBV5-4 to TRBJ2-5, with 7 bases that match TRBD2. V lost 0 bases, J lost 2 bases, and 4 bases stayed unmatched. This CDR3 has 15 residues. The germline V gene has CDR1 SGHNT and CDR2 YYREEE (reference sequence). CDR3 protein: CASSLGLAAQETQYF. DNA for the CDR3: TGTGCCAGCAGCTTGGGGCTAGCGGCTCAAGAGACCCAGTACTTC.

J is TRBJ1-6 and V is TRBV3-1 (or the pseudogene TRBV3-2), with D tentatively TRBD1 (6 bases). The CDR3 has 15 amino acids. Between the trimmed V and J ends, which lost 0 bases and 7 bases, there was a span of 10 bases. CDR1 and CDR2 from the germline V gene are LGHDT and YNNKEL (reference sequence). The CDR3 coding sequence is TGTGCCAGCAGCCAAGAACAGGGTTTCAATTCACCCCTCCACTTT. Its translation: CASSQEQGFNSPLHF.

This clone was seen a single time. Other DNA sequences in this sample translate to the same CDR3. The rearrangement uses TRBV5-1 and TRBJ1-1; D is ambiguous. The CDR3 spans 12 residues. V shed 2 bases and J shed 4 bases, with 6 bases lying between them. CDR1 is SGHRS, CDR2 YFSETQ, per germline. This CDR3 is CASSLVGTEAFF. In DNA, the CDR3 is TGCGCCAGCAGCTTAGTGGGCACTGAAGCTTTCTTT.

V is TRBV14 and J is TRBJ2-7; D possibly corresponds to TRBD1 (6 bases). The CDR3 runs to 16 residues. Trimming cost V 1 base and J 9 bases, with 22 bases left between them. Germline V CDR1 and CDR2: SGHDN, FVKESK. The CDR3 DNA is TGTGCCAGCAGCCAAGTCTCGTTTGGGGGCCGAGTGGGGCAGTACTTC. Translated, it gives CASSQVSFGGRVGQYF.

This chain uses TRBV15 with TRBJ1-3, with D possibly being TRBD1 (5 bases). Trimming cost V 1 base and J 4 bases, with 14 bases left between them. Looked up from germline, CDR1 is LNHNV and CDR2 is YYDKDF (reference sequence). The CDR3 length is 16 residues. DNA of the CDR3: TGTGCCACCAGCAGAGGGTCGACAGTCCCCGGAAACACCATATATTTT. Translating it yields CATSRGSTVPGNTIYF.

The chain carries TRBV28 and TRBJ2-1, with 7 bases lining up with TRBD2. The trim removed 7 bases at V and 11 bases at J, leaving 14 bases unmatched. In germline, CDR1 is MDHEN, CDR2 SYDVKM. The CDR3 contains 14 residues. This CDR3 reads CASTSSGGDHKQFF. The CDR3 DNA reads as TGTGCCAGCACTTCTAGCGGCGGCGATCATAAGCAGTTCTTC. The variable domain in full, completed from reference TRBV28 and TRBJ2-1, reads DVKVTQSSRYLVKRTGEKVFLECVQDMDHENMFWYRQDPGLGLRLIYFSYDVKMKEKGDIPEGYSVSREKKERFSLILESASTNQTSMYLCASTSSGGDHKQFFGPGTRLTVL.

The chain has TRBV28 and TRBJ1-5; 7 bases line up with TRBD1. V gave up 3 bases and J gave up 6 bases; unmatched junction bases: 8. Germline V gives CDR1 MDHEN, CDR2 SYDVKM. This CDR3 is built from 15 residues. CDR3 sequence (DNA): TGTGCCAGCAGTTTCTCCAGGGGGGGCGGTCAGCCCCAGCATTTT. Its protein is CASSFSRGGGQPQHF.

This clone has only one observation. Different DNA sequences within this sample yield the same CDR3. The chain couples TRBV24-1 to TRBJ2-5; no firm D call. The CDR3 runs 11 residues. Germline values: CDR1 KGHDR, CDR2 SFDVKD. V lost 5 bases and J 5 bases, leaving 5 bases between the germline ends. The CDR3 DNA reads TGTGCCACCAGTGCCGGGGAGACCCAGTACTTC. This sequence encodes CATSAGETQYF.

This rearrangement joins TRBV7-3 to TRBJ2-1, with D perhaps given as TRBD1 or TRBD2 (5 bases each). In germline, CDR1 is SGHTA, CDR2 FQGTGA. This CDR3 comprises 15 residues. Trimming pared 2 bases from V and 2 bases from J, leaving 10 bases between. The CDR3 bases are TGTGCCAGCAGCTTACGGGACGGTACCTACAATGAGCAGTTCTTC. Translating gives CASSLRDGTYNEQFF.

The chain uses TRBV6-2 or TRBV6-3 and TRBJ2-2; perhaps D is TRBD1 or TRBD2 (6 bases each). Per the germline V gene, CDR1 is MNHEY and CDR2 is SVGEGT. The CDR3 runs to 14 residues. V was shortened by 6 bases and J by 7 bases, with 15 bases between the two germline ends. In DNA, the CDR3 is TGTGCCAGCAGCCCATGGGGGGCGGTCGGGGAGCTGTTTTTT. It encodes CASSPWGAVGELFF.

The rearrangement joins TRBV30 to TRBJ2-1, with unresolved D. Between the trimmed V and J ends, which lost 0 bases and 5 bases, there was a span of 2 bases. The CDR3 extends over 11 amino acids. The germline CDR1 and CDR2 sequences are GTSNPN and SVGIG (reference sequence). CDR3 loop: CAWSVHNEQFF. The DNA for the CDR3 is TGTGCCTGGAGTGTACACAATGAGCAGTTCTTC.